What follows are 21 T cell receptor beta chains derived from one specimen sequenced in a study of blood T cell repertoires in COVID-19. The data were produced by immunoSEQ multiplex PCR, yet TCRdb's version contains in-frame clones alone and is incomplete. In the table there are 200,000 to 250,000 clones, about 80% of which are singletons. Input material: PBMCs or T cells enriched from blood (not recorded which). The receptors originated from a man in his sixties who had recovered from COVID-19.

V gene TRBV27 combines with J gene TRBJ2-1, with 9 positions matching TRBD1. The CDR3 is 15 amino acids. The V and J ends lost 5 bases and 3 bases, in that order; junction bases with no gene match: 5. Per germline, CDR1 MNHEY and CDR2 SMNVEV (reference sequence). The CDR3 DNA is TGTGCCAGCAGTACGGGACAGGGAAACTACAATGAGCAGTTCTTC. Its protein product is CASSTGQGNYNEQFF.

The chain carries TRBV3-1 (or the pseudogene TRBV3-2) and TRBJ1-4; 8 bases fit TRBD1. Germline CDR1 reads LGHDT; CDR2 reads YNNKEL (reference sequence). The CDR3 extends over 14 amino acids. V shed 5 bases, J shed 4 bases, and the junction held 3 bases outside the gene matches. The CDR3 loop reads CASSDRGFNEKLFF. In DNA form, the CDR3 reads TGTGCCAGCAGCGACAGGGGCTTTAATGAAAAACTGTTTTTT.

The V and J genes are TRBV7-8 and TRBJ2-7; 7 bases agree with TRBD1. Germline loops: CDR1 SGHVS, CDR2 FQNEAQ. This CDR3 has 13 residues. V lost 8 bases, J lost 6 bases, and 10 bases stayed unmatched. The CDR3 DNA reads as TGTGCCAGCGGAGGACAGGCCTCCGGCGAGCAGTACTTC. Translation: CASGGQASGEQYF.

V usage is TRBV19 and J usage is TRBJ1-2; TRBD1 aligns across 10 bases. The V segment lost 6 bases and the J segment 1 base; nucleotides outside the gene matches: 8. The CDR3 contains 16 residues. Germline V gene data show CDR1 as LNHDA and CDR2 as SQIVND (reference sequence). This CDR3 reads CASRTGTGVRNYGYTF. CDR3 sequence (DNA): TGTGCCAGTAGAACCGGGACAGGGGTCCGTAACTATGGCTACACCTTC.

The rearrangement links TRBV3-1 (or the pseudogene TRBV3-2) to TRBJ2-7; the D is unclear. Between the trimmed V and J ends, which lost 2 bases and 3 bases, there was a span of 5 bases. The CDR3 contains 12 residues. From germline, CDR1 is LGHDT and CDR2 YNNKEL (reference sequence). CDR3 nucleotide sequence: TGTGCCAGCAGCCAATCCCTCTACGAGCAGTACTTC. Translating gives CASSQSLYEQYF.

V gene TRBV4-3 combines with J gene TRBJ2-1, with TRBD2 identical over 10 bases. Unmatched junction bases numbered 14, after V lost 4 bases and J lost 8 bases. The CDR3 sequence is 17 residues long. CDR1 is LGHNA, CDR2 YSLEER, per germline. The CDR3, as DNA: TGCGCCAGCAGCCGCAAGCTTCAAGCGGGGGGGCGCGATGAGCAGTTCTTC. Its translation is CASSRKLQAGGRDEQFF.

V and J are TRBV6-5 and TRBJ1-5; D may be TRBD1 (5 bases). Germline V gene sequence: CDR1 MNHEY, CDR2 SVGAGI. Trimming took off 0 bases at V and 7 bases at J, with 10 bases between the two ends. This CDR3 is built from 14 residues. The chain's CDR3 is CASSYSRGGQPQHF. CDR3 sequence (DNA): TGTGCCAGCAGTTACTCGCGGGGGGGACAGCCCCAGCATTTT.

This clone was detected only once. V is TRBV6-5 and J is TRBJ1-1; possible D gene TRBD1, 5 bases. CDR1 and CDR2 (germline): MNHEY, SVGAGI. The V gene lost 4 bases and the J gene lost 4 bases, with 16 bases spanning the gap. The CDR3 length is 15 residues. The DNA for the CDR3 is TGTGCCAGCAGTTCCACACACTCAGGGCCCACTGAAGCTTTCTTT. It yields the protein CASSSTHSGPTEAFF.

The chain links TRBV6-5 to TRBJ1-2, with 9 bases fitting TRBD1. The CDR3 is 13 amino acids. Germline assignment: CDR1 MNHEY and CDR2 SVGAGI. J lost 8 bases, V lost 1 base, and 2 bases had no gene match. DNA of the CDR3: TGTGCCAGCAGTTACTACAGGGGGCGAGGCTACACCTTC. Amino acids: CASSYYRGRGYTF.

This chain links TRBV27 with TRBJ1-2, with a possible D match to TRBD1 (5 bases). The CDR3 sequence is 15 residues long. Looked up from germline, CDR1 is MNHEY and CDR2 is SMNVEV (reference sequence). Trimming shortened V by 4 bases and J by 4 bases, and 16 bases separated the two germline ends. CDR3 sequence reads: CASSSMAGVPYGYTF. CDR3 in DNA: TGTGCCAGCAGTTCGATGGCGGGGGTCCCCTATGGCTACACCTTC.

The chain has TRBV19 and TRBJ1-5; 7 bases are a match to TRBD1. The CDR3 contains 15 residues. Germline loops: CDR1 LNHDA, CDR2 SQIVND (reference sequence). Trimming at V came to 6 bases and at J to 3 bases, leaving 8 bases not matched to a gene. In DNA, the CDR3 is TGTGCCAGTAGCCTAAGAGGGACAGACAATCAGCCCCAGCATTTT. It translates to CASSLRGTDNQPQHF.

The chain combines TRBV5-1 with TRBJ1-6; D call uncertain. The CDR3 sequence is 14 residues long. CDR1 and CDR2 (germline): SGHRS, YFSETQ. V was clipped by 3 bases and J by 7 bases, with 11 bases between them. The CDR3 coding sequence is TGCGCCAGCAGCTCGGCCGGCGGGAATTCACCCCTCCACTTT. It codes for CASSSAGGNSPLHF.

About this clone itself: This may come from a read error, since a much larger clone is one base off. J is TRBJ1-1 and V is TRBV7-9; the D gene is possibly TRBD1 (5 bases). Germline assignment: CDR1 SEHNR and CDR2 FQNEAQ (reference sequence). V lost 1 base to trimming and J lost 3 bases, with 6 bases between them. The CDR3 totals 13 residues. The CDR3 DNA reads as TGTGCCAGCAGCTTAGGGGACTACACTGAAGCTTTCTTT. It codes for CASSLGDYTEAFF.

The rearrangement uses TRBV11-2 and TRBJ2-7; 11 bases align to TRBD2. The CDR3 totals 15 residues. The V gene end was trimmed by 1 base and the J gene end by 2 bases; junction bases not matched to a gene: 1. CDR1 is SGHAT, CDR2 FQNNGV, per germline. In DNA, the CDR3 is TGTGCCAGCAGCTTAGGACTAGCGGGGACCTACGAGCAGTACTTC. It translates to CASSLGLAGTYEQYF.

This clone has just one count. This chain joins TRBV12-3 or TRBV12-4 and TRBJ2-1; unclear D gene. The CDR3 is made up of 12 amino acids. Between the trimmed V and J ends, which lost 1 base and 7 bases, there was a span of 5 bases. This chain's CDR3 is CASSLGVNEQFF. CDR3 DNA: TGTGCCAGCAGTTTAGGAGTTAATGAGCAGTTCTTC.

The CDR3 DNA is TGTGCCACCAGTTGTCCGGGACAGAAGATAAATCAGCCCCAGCATTTT. Its protein product is CATSCPGQKINQPQHF. This chain joins TRBV24-1 and TRBJ1-5; 7 bases agree with TRBD1. The V gene end was trimmed by 6 bases and the J gene end by 4 bases; junction bases not matched to a gene: 11. CDR1 and CDR2 (germline): KGHDR, SFDVKD. The CDR3 length is 16 residues.

The chain is built from TRBV6-5 and TRBJ1-1; a weak D match, TRBD1 (5 bases). The CDR3 is 13 amino acids. Trimming removed 5 bases at V and 3 bases at J, with 10 bases between. Looked up from germline, CDR1 is MNHEY and CDR2 is SVGAGI. The CDR3 protein is CASSPEGYTEAFF. CDR3 nucleotides: TGTGCCAGCAGTCCGGAGGGGTACACTGAAGCTTTCTTT.

The J gene is TRBJ2-1, the V gene TRBV27; 14 nucleotides align to TRBD2. This CDR3 contains 17 residues. Germline trimming cut 2 bases from V and 0 bases from J; bases unmatched to any gene: 0. The V gene's germline CDR1 is MNHEY and CDR2 SMNVEV (reference sequence). CDR3 DNA sequence: TGTGCCAGCAGTTTAGGGACTAGCGGGAGCTCCTACAATGAGCAGTTCTTC. It is translated as CASSLGTSGSSYNEQFF.

V and J are TRBV5-6 and TRBJ2-5, with a weak D call TRBD2 (6 bases). The germline CDR1 and CDR2 sequences are SGHDT and YYEEEE. The ends were cut back, 2 bases at V and 1 base at J, with 15 bases in the middle. This CDR3 contains 16 residues. The CDR3, as DNA: TGTGCCAGCAGCTTTAAGGCGGGGTATATCCAAGAGACCCAGTACTTC. This codes for CASSFKAGYIQETQYF.

The J gene is TRBJ1-4, the V gene TRBV4-3; D is unresolved. Trimming removed 4 bases at V and 0 bases at J, with 12 bases between. This CDR3 contains 16 residues. Germline-derived CDR1 and CDR2 are LGHNA and YSLEER. CDR3 DNA sequence: TGCGCCAGCAGCCCCGGGCGGACTGCAACTAATGAAAAACTGTTTTTT. Translated, it gives CASSPGRTATNEKLFF.

The J gene is TRBJ1-6, the V gene TRBV14, with a weak D call TRBD1 (5 bases). The length of the CDR3 is 16 residues. The germline gives CDR1 SGHDN, CDR2 FVKESK. V was trimmed by 0 bases and J by 9 bases, leaving 15 bases between them. The CDR3 region is CASSQDRAGYGSPLHF. CDR3 DNA: TGTGCCAGCAGCCAAGATCGCGCAGGGTACGGTTCACCCCTCCACTTT.